The 5 T cell receptor beta chains below come from one sample, sequenced in a study of STAT3 mutations in large granular lymphocyte leukemia. Notes on the study in general: In T-cell large granular lymphocyte leukemia, about half of patients showed multiple immunodominant subclonotypes.

The protocol was immunoSEQ multiplex PCR, while the TCRdb copy is restricted to in-frame clones and leaves out a portion. Of over 8,500 clones listed, roughly 90% are singletons. For these TCRs, the target antigens are not known. Sequencing input: peripheral blood mononuclear cells. The receptors come from a man aged 80 or over with T-cell large granular lymphocyte leukemia. Some clones in this sample may be carry-over from other donors' samples.

The V gene is TRBV11-1, the J gene TRBJ2-5; no definite D call. V was trimmed by 1 base and J by 1 base, leaving 4 bases between them. CDR1 is SGHAT, CDR2 FQDESV, per germline (reference sequence). The length of the CDR3 is 13 residues. CDR3 nucleotide sequence: TGTGCCAGCAGCTTAGGCTCCCAAGAGACCCAGTACTTC. It translates to CASSLGSQETQYF.

The chain carries TRBV6-5 and TRBJ2-4, with TRBD1 matching 7 bases. Germline lookup yields CDR1 MNHEY and CDR2 SVGAGI. The CDR3 has 16 amino acids. The V and J ends lost 4 bases and 0 bases, in that order; junction bases with no gene match: 6. The CDR3 region has the DNA TGTGCCAGCAGTTCTCCGACAGGGCTAGCCAAAAACATTCAGTACTTC. Translating it yields CASSSPTGLAKNIQYF.

The chain is built from TRBV7-2 and TRBJ2-3; D call uncertain. This CDR3 is built from 13 residues. Germline-derived CDR1 and CDR2 are SGHTA and FQGNSA. The V end lost 3 bases, the J end lost 10 bases, and 14 bases lay between the germline ends. In DNA, the CDR3 is TGTGCCAGCAGCTTGGGGATGCGCGGCGCGCAGTATTTT. It yields the protein CASSLGMRGAQYF.

The rearrangement uses TRBV10-3 and TRBJ2-5, with a weak D call TRBD2 (6 bases). CDR1 is ENHRY and CDR2 is SYGVKD in the germline V gene. V lost 3 bases and J 7 bases, leaving 12 bases between the germline ends. The CDR3 runs to 13 residues. The CDR3 here is CAISDGGTGTQYF. The CDR3 nucleotides read TGTGCCATCAGTGACGGGGGAACTGGGACCCAGTACTTC.

The chain is built from TRBV5-1 and TRBJ1-2, with 9 bases that match TRBD1. The CDR3 sequence is 18 residues long. CDR1 and CDR2 from the germline V gene are SGHRS and YFSETQ. After removal of 0 bases from V and 4 bases from J, the junction contained 13 bases not matched to a gene. The CDR3 DNA is TGCGCCAGCAGCTTGGGATCCTCCGGGACAGGGAACCTCTATGGCTACACCTTC. Protein sequence: CASSLGSSGTGNLYGYTF.